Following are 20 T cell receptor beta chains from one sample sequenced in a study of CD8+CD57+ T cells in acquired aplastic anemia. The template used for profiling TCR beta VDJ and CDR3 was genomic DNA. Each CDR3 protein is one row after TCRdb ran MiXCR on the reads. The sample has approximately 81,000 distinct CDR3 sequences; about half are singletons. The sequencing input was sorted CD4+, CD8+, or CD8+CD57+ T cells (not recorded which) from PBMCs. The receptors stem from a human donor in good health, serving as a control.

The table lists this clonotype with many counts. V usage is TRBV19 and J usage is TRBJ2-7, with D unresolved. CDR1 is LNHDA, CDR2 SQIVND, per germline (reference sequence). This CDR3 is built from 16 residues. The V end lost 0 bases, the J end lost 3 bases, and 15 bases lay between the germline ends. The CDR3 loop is CASSIDLRMADYEQYF. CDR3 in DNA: TGTGCCAGTAGTATAGATCTTAGGATGGCGGACTACGAGCAGTACTTC. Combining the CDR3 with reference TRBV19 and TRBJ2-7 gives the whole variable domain DGGITQSPKYLFRKEGQNVTLSCEQNLNHDAMYWYRQDPGQGLRLIYYSQIVNDFQKGDIAEGYSVSREKKESFPLTVTSAQKNPTAFYLCASSIDLRMADYEQYFGPGTRLTVT.

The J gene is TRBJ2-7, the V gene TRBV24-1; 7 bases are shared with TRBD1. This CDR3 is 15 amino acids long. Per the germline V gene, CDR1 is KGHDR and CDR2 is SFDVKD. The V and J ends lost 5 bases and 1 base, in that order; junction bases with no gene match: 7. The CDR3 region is CATSVPGQRSYEQYF. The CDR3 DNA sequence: TGTGCCACCAGTGTTCCGGGACAGCGATCCTACGAGCAGTACTTC.

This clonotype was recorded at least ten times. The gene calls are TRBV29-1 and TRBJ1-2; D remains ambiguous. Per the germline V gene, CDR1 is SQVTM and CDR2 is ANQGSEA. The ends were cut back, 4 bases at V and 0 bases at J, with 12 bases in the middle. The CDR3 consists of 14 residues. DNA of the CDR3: TGCAGCGTTGCCCAAACCGATACTAACTATGGCTACACCTTC. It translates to CSVAQTDTNYGYTF.

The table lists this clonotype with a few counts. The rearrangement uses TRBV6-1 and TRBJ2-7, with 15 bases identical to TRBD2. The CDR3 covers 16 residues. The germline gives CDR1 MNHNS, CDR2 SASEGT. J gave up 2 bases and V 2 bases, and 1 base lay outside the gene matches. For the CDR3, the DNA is TGTGCCAGCAGTGAATGGACTAGCGGGGGGGCCTACGAGCAGTACTTC. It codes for CASSEWTSGGAYEQYF.

The CDR3 nucleotides read TGCAGTGCTCGGATGGAAGGGAAAGGTGATTCACCCCTCCACTTT. Translating it yields CSARMEGKGDSPLHF. The chain recombines TRBV20-1 with TRBJ1-6; D ambiguous. Germline V gives CDR1 DFQATT, CDR2 SNEGSKA (reference sequence). Trimming pared 5 bases from V and 8 bases from J, leaving 19 bases between. CDR3 length: 15 amino acids.

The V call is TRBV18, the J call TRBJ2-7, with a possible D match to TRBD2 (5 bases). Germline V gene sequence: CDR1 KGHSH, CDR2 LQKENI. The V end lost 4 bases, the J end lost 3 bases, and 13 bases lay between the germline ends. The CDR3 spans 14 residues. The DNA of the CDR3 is TGTGCCAGCTCACTCCGCAGCGGAGTCTACGAGCAGTACTTC. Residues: CASSLRSGVYEQYF.

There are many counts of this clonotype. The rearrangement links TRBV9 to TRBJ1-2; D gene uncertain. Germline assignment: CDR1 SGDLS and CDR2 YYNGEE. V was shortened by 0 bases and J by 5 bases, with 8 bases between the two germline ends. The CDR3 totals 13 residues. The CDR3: CASSVDGTYGYTF. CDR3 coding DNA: TGTGCCAGCAGCGTAGACGGCACGTATGGCTACACCTTC.

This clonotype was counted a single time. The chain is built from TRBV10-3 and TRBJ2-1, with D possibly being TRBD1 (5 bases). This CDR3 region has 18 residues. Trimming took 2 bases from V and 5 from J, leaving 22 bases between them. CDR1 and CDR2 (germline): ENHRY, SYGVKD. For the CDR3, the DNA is TGTGCCATCAGTGAGCCTCGGGCAGGGTTCAGTAGAAACAATGAGCAGTTCTTC. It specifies CAISEPRAGFSRNNEQFF.

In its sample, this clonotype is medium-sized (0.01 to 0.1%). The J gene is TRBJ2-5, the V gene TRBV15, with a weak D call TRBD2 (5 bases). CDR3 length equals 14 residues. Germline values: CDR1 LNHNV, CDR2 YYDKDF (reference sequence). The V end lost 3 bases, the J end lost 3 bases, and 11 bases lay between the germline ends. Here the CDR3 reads CATSRRSGEETQYF. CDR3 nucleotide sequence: TGTGCCACCAGCAGGAGGAGCGGTGAAGAGACCCAGTACTTC. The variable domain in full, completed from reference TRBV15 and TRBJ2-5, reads DAMVIQNPRYQVTQFGKPVTLSCSQTLNHNVMYWYQQKSSQAPKLLFHYYDKDFNNEADTPDNFQSRRPNTSFCFLDIRSPGLGDTAMYLCATSRRSGEETQYFGPGTRLLVL.

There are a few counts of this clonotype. This CDR3 reads CASSGGQVATNEKLFF. DNA for the CDR3: TGTGCCAGCAGCGGCGGACAGGTTGCAACTAATGAAAAACTGTTTTTT. The chain joins TRBV9 to TRBJ1-4; 7 bases match TRBD1. This CDR3 contains 16 residues. Germline V lookup: CDR1 SGDLS, CDR2 YYNGEE. V gave up 3 bases and J gave up 0 bases; unmatched junction bases: 5.

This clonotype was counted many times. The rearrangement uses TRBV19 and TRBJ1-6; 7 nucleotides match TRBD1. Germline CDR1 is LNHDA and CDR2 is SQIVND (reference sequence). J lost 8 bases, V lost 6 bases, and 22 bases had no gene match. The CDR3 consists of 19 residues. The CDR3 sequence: CASSASTGLLALGDSPLHF. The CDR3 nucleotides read TGTGCCAGTAGCGCGTCGACAGGGCTTCTAGCTCTCGGGGATTCACCCCTCCACTTT.

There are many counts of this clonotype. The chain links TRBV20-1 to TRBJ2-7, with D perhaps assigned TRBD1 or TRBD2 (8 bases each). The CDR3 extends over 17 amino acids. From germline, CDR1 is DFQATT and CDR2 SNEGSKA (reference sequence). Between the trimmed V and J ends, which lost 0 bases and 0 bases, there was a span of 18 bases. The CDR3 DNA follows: TGCAGTGCTAGAGATCGGGGGGGACAGGCCAGCTCCTACGAGCAGTACTTC. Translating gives CSARDRGGQASSYEQYF.

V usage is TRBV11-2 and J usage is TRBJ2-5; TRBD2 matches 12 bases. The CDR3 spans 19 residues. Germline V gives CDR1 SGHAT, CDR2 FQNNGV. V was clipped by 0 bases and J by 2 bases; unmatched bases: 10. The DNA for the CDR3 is TGTGCCAGCAGCTTAGATCAGCGACTAGCGGGAGTAGAACAAGAGACCCAGTACTTC. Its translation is CASSLDQRLAGVEQETQYF.

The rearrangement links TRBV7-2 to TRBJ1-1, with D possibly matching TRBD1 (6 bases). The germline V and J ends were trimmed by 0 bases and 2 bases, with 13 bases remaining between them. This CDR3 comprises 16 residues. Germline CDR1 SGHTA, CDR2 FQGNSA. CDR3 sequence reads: CASSLAATGFNTEAFF. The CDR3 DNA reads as TGTGCCAGCAGCTTAGCGGCGACAGGTTTTAACACTGAAGCTTTCTTT.

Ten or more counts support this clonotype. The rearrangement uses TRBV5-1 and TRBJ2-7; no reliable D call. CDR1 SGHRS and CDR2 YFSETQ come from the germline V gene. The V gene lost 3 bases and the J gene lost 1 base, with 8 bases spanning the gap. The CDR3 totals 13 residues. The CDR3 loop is CASSSATSYEQYF. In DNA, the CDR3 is TGCGCCAGCAGCTCGGCGACGTCCTACGAGCAGTACTTC.

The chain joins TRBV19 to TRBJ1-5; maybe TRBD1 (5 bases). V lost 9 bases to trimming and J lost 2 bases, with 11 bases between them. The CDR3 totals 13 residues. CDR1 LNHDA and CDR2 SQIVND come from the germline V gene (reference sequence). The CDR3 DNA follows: TGTGCCAGCAAGGGGCGCGGCAATCAGCCCCAGCATTTT. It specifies CASKGRGNQPQHF. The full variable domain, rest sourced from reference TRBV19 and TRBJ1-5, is DGGITQSPKYLFRKEGQNVTLSCEQNLNHDAMYWYRQDPGQGLRLIYYSQIVNDFQKGDIAEGYSVSREKKESFPLTVTSAQKNPTAFYLCASKGRGNQPQHFGDGTRLSIL.

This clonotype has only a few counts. The CDR3 nucleotides are TGTGCCAGTAGTGTGAGAGATGATACGCAGTATTTT. Protein product: CASSVRDDTQYF. The V call is TRBV19, the J call TRBJ2-3; D remains unclear. This CDR3 spans 12 amino acids. Trimming cost V 5 bases and J 6 bases, with 9 bases left between them. The germline CDR1 and CDR2 sequences are LNHDA and SQIVND (reference sequence).

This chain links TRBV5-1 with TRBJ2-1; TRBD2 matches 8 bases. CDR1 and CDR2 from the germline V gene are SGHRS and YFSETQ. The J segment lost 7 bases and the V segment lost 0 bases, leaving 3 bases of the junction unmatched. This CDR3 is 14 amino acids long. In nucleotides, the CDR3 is TGCGCCAGCAGCTTGGAGGCGGGGGGTAATGAGCAGTTCTTC. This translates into CASSLEAGGNEQFF.

CDR3 loop: CASSSPHRGAGEQYF. CDR3 nucleotides: TGTGCCAGCAGTTCGCCCCACCGGGGGGCAGGGGAGCAGTACTTC. V and J are TRBV28 and TRBJ2-7; a weak D match, TRBD2 (7 bases). The germline V gene encodes CDR1 MDHEN and CDR2 SYDVKM. Trimming left V 4 bases short and J 7 bases short, with 20 bases between. The CDR3 runs 15 residues.

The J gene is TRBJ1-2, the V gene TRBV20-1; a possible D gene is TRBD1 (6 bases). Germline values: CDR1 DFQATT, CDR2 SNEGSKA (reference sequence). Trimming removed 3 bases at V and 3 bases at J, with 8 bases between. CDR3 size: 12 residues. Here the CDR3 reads CSARRTDYGYTF. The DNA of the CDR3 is TGCAGTGCTAGGAGGACAGACTATGGCTACACCTTC.